These 2 T cell receptor beta chains originate from one sample sequenced in a study of shared clonotypes between healthy human individuals. Sequencing was performed with immunoSEQ multiplex PCR; in TCRdb, only in-frame clones are kept and a portion is missing. This table holds about 470,000 clones, 79% found once. The sample was PBMCs. The receptor set was obtained from a woman aged 40-49 years in good health. Some clones in this sample may be carry-over from other donors' samples.

The chain links TRBV29-1 to TRBJ1-1, with D possibly TRBD1 on 5 matching bases. The CDR3 totals 12 residues. Germline lookup yields CDR1 SQVTM and CDR2 ANQGSEA. The V and J ends lost 7 bases and 2 bases respectively, with 11 bases between them. The CDR3 bases are TGCAGCGCGTCGGGGCGCAACACTGAAGCTTTCTTT. It encodes CSASGRNTEAFF. Drawing the rest from reference TRBV29-1 and TRBJ1-1, the complete variable domain is SAVISQKPSRDICQRGTSLTIQCQVDSQVTMMFWYRQQPGQSLTLIATANQGSEATYESGFVIDKFPISRPNLTFSTLTVSNMSPEDSSIYLCSASGRNTEAFFGQGTRLTVV.

The gene calls are TRBV11-2 and TRBJ2-1; the match to TRBD1 covers 8 bases. The V segment lost 5 bases and the J segment 3 bases; nucleotides outside the gene matches: 9. This CDR3 is built from 16 residues. In germline, CDR1 is SGHAT, CDR2 FQNNGV. The CDR3: CASSPATGGFYNEQFF. DNA of the CDR3: TGTGCCAGCAGCCCCGCCACAGGGGGTTTCTACAATGAGCAGTTCTTC.